This T cell receptor (beta chain) was captured in a study of T cells after yellow fever vaccination. Whole-study results and caveats: High-abundance clonotypes from the bulk population could contaminate FACS-sorted repertoires. Overall, a small share of clonotypes was seen in both CD4 and CD8 compartments. Post-booster repertoires contained most primary-vaccination clones again (roughly 96% CD4, around 88% CD8).

Concerning this clonotype: As yet, its antigen is unknown.

TCRdb independently ran MiXCR on the 5' RACE reads; one entry per CDR3 protein. The sample has under 600,000 distinct CDR3 sequences; around a fifth are singletons. This receptor was obtained from a man aged 18 to 30 who received the YFV17D yellow fever vaccine. This material consisted of PBMCs, taken about 21 days after the first yellow fever vaccination.

The CDR3 spells CASSDKLRDNSPLHF. CDR3 sequence (DNA): TGCGCCAGCAGCGATAAGTTACGGGACAATTCACCCCTCCACTTT. The genes are TRBV4-3 and TRBJ1-6, with D perhaps matching TRBD1 (5 bases). The CDR3 loop spans 15 amino acids. CDR1 is LGHNA, CDR2 YSLEER, per germline. The V end was cut by 5 bases, the J end by 7 bases, with 15 bases between.